This TCR beta chain originates from a study of blood T cell repertoires in COVID-19. About the study: Acute and convalescent COVID-19 specimens originated in the United States, Italy and Spain. T cells, B-cell-depleted T cells, or PBMCs supplied cDNA or gDNA.

The CDR3 length is 15 residues. V gave up 6 bases and J gave up 7 bases, with 16 bases separating them. Per the germline V gene, CDR1 is SEHNR and CDR2 is FQNEAQ (reference sequence). The authors' processing: Reference gene primer amplification gave nucleated cell count estimates. The data were produced by immunoSEQ multiplex PCR, yet TCRdb's version contains in-frame clones alone and is incomplete. V, J and clone size reflect that table, while D and trimming were determined from the DNA. Of 250,000 or so clones in the sample, roughly 82% are singletons; the top ten hold 4.7%. The sequence was collected from a woman in her 70s with acute or convalescent COVID-19. The genes are TRBV7-9 and TRBJ1-6; possibly TRBD1 for D (6 bases). Sequencing was performed on peripheral blood. The CDR3 region has the DNA TGTGCCAGCAGTTTAAAGGGGGGGTTAAATTCACCCCTCCACTTT. It specifies CASSLKGGLNSPLHF.